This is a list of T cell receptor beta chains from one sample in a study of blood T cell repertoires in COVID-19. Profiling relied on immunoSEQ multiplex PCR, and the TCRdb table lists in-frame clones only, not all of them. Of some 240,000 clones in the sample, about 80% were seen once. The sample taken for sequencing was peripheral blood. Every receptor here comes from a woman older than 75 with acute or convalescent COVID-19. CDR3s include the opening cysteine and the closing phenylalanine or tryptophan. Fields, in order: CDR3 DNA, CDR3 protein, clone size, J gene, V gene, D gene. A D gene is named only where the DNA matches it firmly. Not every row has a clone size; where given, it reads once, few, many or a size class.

TGTGCCAGCAGTTTTGGACAGGGGGCACCAGATACGCAGTATTTT,CASSFGQGAPDTQYF,-,TRBJ2-3,TRBV28,TRBD1
TGCGCCAGCAGCTTGATCGGGTACCAAGAGACCCAGTACTTC,CASSLIGYQETQYF,-,TRBJ2-5,TRBV5-1,-
TGTGCCACCAGCAGAGGGAAGGGACAAAGAGACTCCTACGAGCAGTACTTC,CATSRGKGQRDSYEQYF,-,TRBJ2-7,TRBV15,-
TGTGCCAGCAGCTTTTACCACAACAGAGATCAGCCCCAGCATTTT,CASSFYHNRDQPQHF,-,TRBJ1-5,TRBV7-9,-
TGTGCCAGCAGCTTAGGAAACAGGGGTGGGATAATGAACACTGAAGCTTTCTTT,CASSLGNRGGIMNTEAFF,-,TRBJ1-1,TRBV7-9,TRBD1
TGCGCCAGCAGCGCCGGGACAGGGGGCCTTAGCAATCAGCCCCAGCATTTT,CASSAGTGGLSNQPQHF,-,TRBJ1-5,TRBV5-1,TRBD1
TGTGCCAGCAGCCGGGACAGGGCTGGAAACACCATATATTTT,CASSRDRAGNTIYF,-,TRBJ1-3,TRBV2,TRBD1
TGTGCCATAAAAACAGACGCCTCTAATGAGCAGTTCTTC,CAIKTDASNEQFF,-,TRBJ2-1,TRBV10-3,-
TGTGCCAGCAGCCACCACGGGGGTGGCGAGACCCAGTACTTC,CASSHHGGGETQYF,-,TRBJ2-5,TRBV3-1/TRBV3-2,-
TGTGCCAGCAGACAGGAAATCAATCAGCCCCAGCATTTT,CASRQEINQPQHF,-,TRBJ1-5,TRBV2,-
TGTGCCAGCAGTTTCCGGGACAGGGTTCAGCCCCAGCATTTT,CASSFRDRVQPQHF,few,TRBJ1-5,TRBV28,TRBD1
TGTGCCAGCAGTCCAATCGGGGGTAGGCAGCCCCAGCATTTT,CASSPIGGRQPQHF,-,TRBJ1-5,TRBV28,-
TGTGCCAGCAGTCCGCGGACAAGTAGCAATCAGCCCCAGCATTTT,CASSPRTSSNQPQHF,-,TRBJ1-5,TRBV27,-
TGTGCCAGCAGCCAAGCTGGGGCTCGCGGGGGGTCCTACAATGAGCAGTTCTTC,CASSQAGARGGSYNEQFF,once,TRBJ2-1,TRBV5-6,TRBD2
TGTGCCAGCAGTGAGGGGACAGGGGTACAGCCCCAGCATTTT,CASSEGTGVQPQHF,-,TRBJ1-5,TRBV6-1,TRBD1
TGTGCCAGTAGTATGTCGTTAGGACAGGGGTCGTATTCACCCCTCCACTTT,CASSMSLGQGSYSPLHF,-,TRBJ1-6,TRBV19,TRBD1
TGTGCCAGCAGCCTATCCGGACTAGCGGGGGTAACCGGGGAGCTGTTTTTT,CASSLSGLAGVTGELFF,-,TRBJ2-2,TRBV7-3,TRBD2
TGTGCCAGCAGCTTGAGTGTTTACGGGGATAATCAGCCCCAGCATTTT,CASSLSVYGDNQPQHF,-,TRBJ1-5,TRBV5-5,-
TGTGCCAGCAGTGATCAGGGGGCGCGAGAAAAACTGTTTTTT,CASSDQGAREKLFF,once,TRBJ1-4,TRBV28,TRBD1
TGTGCCAGCTCACCGACGGGGGATCAGCCCCAGCATTTT,CASSPTGDQPQHF,once,TRBJ1-5,TRBV18,-
TGTGCCAGCAACCCGGGACAAGATAATTCACCCCTCCACTTT,CASNPGQDNSPLHF,-,TRBJ1-6,TRBV9,-
TGTGCCAGCAGCTTAGAGGGACAGGCCAATTTCGGGGAGCTGTTTTTT,CASSLEGQANFGELFF,-,TRBJ2-2,TRBV11-2,TRBD1
TGCGCCAGCAGCGACCAGGGGGGATCCTACGAGCAGTACTTC,CASSDQGGSYEQYF,-,TRBJ2-7,TRBV5-1,-
TGCGCCAGCAGCTTGGCAGGGTTATCTCCCCTCCACTTT,CASSLAGLSPLHF,-,TRBJ1-6,TRBV5-1,-
TGTGCCACCACCCCTTGGGAGATGAACACTGAAGCTTTCTTT,CATTPWEMNTEAFF,once,TRBJ1-1,TRBV15,-
TGTGCCAGCAGTTTTCAAATCTCCTACGAGCAGTACTTC,CASSFQISYEQYF,-,TRBJ2-7,TRBV28,-
TGCGCCAGCAGCTTGGTGCCGGGACAAGAGACCCAGTACTTC,CASSLVPGQETQYF,-,TRBJ2-5,TRBV5-1,-
TGTGCCAGCAGCCAATCGACAGCCCTTCTGGGGGCCAACGTCCTGACTTTC,CASSQSTALLGANVLTF,few,TRBJ2-6,TRBV4-2,-
TGTGCCAGCAGCCAAGGGGTCGGGACAGCAGGGAACACTGAAGCTTTCTTT,CASSQGVGTAGNTEAFF,once,TRBJ1-1,TRBV14,TRBD1
TGTGCCAGCCGCCCACAGGGGGGGAACCCCTACGAGCAGTACTTC,CASRPQGGNPYEQYF,-,TRBJ2-7,TRBV5-4,-
TGTGCCAGCAGTAGTACTAGCGGGGACGTCCGCACAGATACGCAGTATTTT,CASSSTSGDVRTDTQYF,-,TRBJ2-3,TRBV9,TRBD2
TGTGCCAGCAGTGAAGGCGGGGGGGCTTACAATGAGCAGTTCTTC,CASSEGGGAYNEQFF,-,TRBJ2-1,TRBV2,TRBD2
TGTGCCAGCACCACTGGGCCAGACAATGAGCAGTTCTTC,CASTTGPDNEQFF,-,TRBJ2-1,TRBV18,-
TGTGCCAGCAGCCAAGTGTCCTTGCAGTACTTC,CASSQVSLQYF,-,TRBJ2-7,TRBV14,-
TGCGCCAGCAGCTTGGTTGGACAGGGGGTTGAGCAGTACTTC,CASSLVGQGVEQYF,-,TRBJ2-7,TRBV5-1,TRBD1
TGTGCCAGCAGCCCGGGACAGGGGGCGCATGGCTACACCTTC,CASSPGQGAHGYTF,-,TRBJ1-2,TRBV9,TRBD1
TGTGCCAGCAGCTTAGAACCCGGGACAGCCTACAATGAGCAGTTCTTC,CASSLEPGTAYNEQFF,-,TRBJ2-1,TRBV11-3,TRBD1
TGTGCCAGTAGTAGACCGGGACAGGGAATCTCTGGGGCCAACGTCCTGACTTTC,CASSRPGQGISGANVLTF,-,TRBJ2-6,TRBV19,TRBD1
TGTGCCAGCAGCCCCCAGGGGAAAACTAATGAAAAACTGTTTTTT,CASSPQGKTNEKLFF,-,TRBJ1-4,TRBV5-5,-
TGTGCCAGCAGCCCGCAGGTATCCGGCACTGAAGCTTTCTTT,CASSPQVSGTEAFF,-,TRBJ1-1,TRBV11-2,-
TGTGCCAGCAGCCTTCCAGGGGCTGGCAATCAGCCCCAGCATTTT,CASSLPGAGNQPQHF,-,TRBJ1-5,TRBV28,-
TGTGCCTGGACCTCCGGGACAGGGGGCAATCAGCCCCAGCATTTT,CAWTSGTGGNQPQHF,-,TRBJ1-5,TRBV30,TRBD1
TGTGCCAGCGGCGGGGGGGGTACAGGTGAGCAGTTCTTC,CASGGGGTGEQFF,-,TRBJ2-1,TRBV7-2,TRBD2
TGCGCCAGCAGTGAGGGCCTCATGAACACTGAAGCTTTCTTT,CASSEGLMNTEAFF,-,TRBJ1-1,TRBV10-1,-
TGTGCCAGCAGCCAAGACCAGACAGGGAAAACCTCTGGGTGGGCCAACGTCCTGACTTTC,CASSQDQTGKTSGWANVLTF,-,TRBJ2-6,TRBV4-2,TRBD1
TGCGCCAGCAGCCTACAGGGGGCCTTGGGTGCTTTCTTT,CASSLQGALGAFF,-,TRBJ1-1,TRBV5-1,TRBD1
TGCGCCAGCAGCCAAGATCTAGCGGGGGGGAATGAGCAGTTCTTC,CASSQDLAGGNEQFF,-,TRBJ2-1,TRBV4-1,TRBD2
TGTGCCAGCAGTTTAGGGGGGGGGTCGACACCCCTCCACTTT,CASSLGGGSTPLHF,-,TRBJ1-6,TRBV27,-
TGTGCCAGCAGCCAAGATAGCTGGTGGAGGACCCAGTACTTC,CASSQDSWWRTQYF,-,TRBJ2-5,TRBV3-1/TRBV3-2,-
TGTGCCAGCAGTGGGGAATGGGGGCGGCAGGCCCAAGAGACCCAGTACTTC,CASSGEWGRQAQETQYF,-,TRBJ2-5,TRBV2,-
TGTGCCAGCAGGACGGGACAGGGCAATCAGCCCCAGCATTTT,CASRTGQGNQPQHF,-,TRBJ1-5,TRBV6-5,TRBD1
TGTGCCAGCAGCCCCACTAGCGGGGGGGCCCACGAGCAGTACTTC,CASSPTSGGAHEQYF,-,TRBJ2-7,TRBV4-2,TRBD2
TGTGCCAGCAGCCAAGATAGCGGCTACAATGAGCAGTTCTTC,CASSQDSGYNEQFF,-,TRBJ2-1,TRBV3-1/TRBV3-2,-
TGTGCAAGTCGCGTAGGGCCCGAGTACTTC,CASRVGPEYF,-,TRBJ2-7,TRBV12-2,-